These T cell receptor beta chains were read from a single sample in a study of Ad26.COV2.S vaccination and SARS-CoV-2 variants. Sequenced by immunoSEQ multiplex PCR; TCRdb stores in-frame clones only, minus some. The repertoire holds around 400,000 clones, with around nine tenths as singletons. Material: peripheral blood, obtained in a trial of Ad26.COV2.S vaccine versus placebo. Every receptor here comes from a person between 18 and 60 years old who received the Ad26.COV2.S COVID-19 vaccine or a placebo. Both conserved end residues are part of each CDR3. Size values are once, few and many counts, or a class for expanded clones, and some rows have none.

- | TRBV6-6 | CASSYRQGGTEAFF
- | TRBV14 | CASSPTGVYEQYF
- | TRBV6-5 | CASSYSIPQGSTEAFF
- | TRBV24-1 | CSAGGEEETQYF
once | TRBV5-4 | CASSQGLEANTEAFF
- | TRBV7-3 | CASSLERRETQYF
- | TRBV2 | CASSAIDTQYF
- | TRBV20-1 | CSAEASREQFF
- | TRBV6-2/TRBV6-3 | CASSYSSGSSYEQYF
- | TRBV30 | CAWSVQGRGVLTF
- | TRBV12-3/TRBV12-4 | CASSRLNTEAFF
- | TRBV2 | CASSARTGPNEKLFF
- | TRBV6-5 | CASRLRVVNTIYF
- | TRBV19 | CASSSGRPNTGELFF
- | TRBV30 | CAWSLDRGNQPQHF
- | TRBV18 | CASSPPNNPRQPQHF
- | TRBV7-9 | CASRMGGADNEQFF
- | TRBV9 | CASSPFPTSGGTKNIQYF
- | TRBV21-1 | CASSKPGQGAEGHTEAFF
- | TRBV7-9 | CASSRQGSQETQYF
- | TRBV6-2/TRBV6-3 | CASSYVSGGFNEQFF
- | TRBV18 | CASSPSSGANVLTF
- | TRBV27 | CASSPRQDNYGYTF
- | TRBV28 | CASSSTVTSGANVLTF
- | TRBV20-1 | CSAGHNQPQHF
- | TRBV27 | CASSPTSLAPIAKNIQYF
- | TRBV5-1 | CASSLQISTYNEQFF
- | TRBV5-6 | CASSAVDRASYEQYF
- | TRBV11-2 | CASSLQGYEKLFF
- | TRBV7-2 | CASSRLQGANNYGYTF
- | TRBV9 | CASSGTSQETQYF
- | TRBV4-1 | CASSQNSGAYEQYF
- | TRBV9 | CASSVGTLGDTEAFF
- | TRBV7-9 | CASSFRPFAGGTDTQYF
- | TRBV28 | CAATSQETQYF
once | TRBV7-6 | CASSLAPFDRDNEQFF
- | TRBV20-1 | CSAHRENGYTF
- | TRBV4-3 | CASSQSLGDAYEQYF
- | TRBV27 | CASSPIHRGNQPQHF
- | TRBV5-6 | CASSLASVTQPQHF
- | TRBV28 | CASSWDRVDQPQHF
- | TRBV12-3/TRBV12-4 | CASSPQDGDGYTF
- | TRBV19 | CASSTPRVNLNTEAFF